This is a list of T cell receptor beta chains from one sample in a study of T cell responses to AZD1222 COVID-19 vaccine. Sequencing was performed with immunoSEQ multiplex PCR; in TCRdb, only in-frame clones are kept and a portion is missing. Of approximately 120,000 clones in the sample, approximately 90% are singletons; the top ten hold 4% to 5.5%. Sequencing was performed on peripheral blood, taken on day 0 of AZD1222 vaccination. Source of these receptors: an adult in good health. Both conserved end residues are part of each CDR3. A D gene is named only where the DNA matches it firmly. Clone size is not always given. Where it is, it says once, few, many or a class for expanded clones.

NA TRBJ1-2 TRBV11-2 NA CASSERGYGYTF TGTGCCAGCAGCGAAAGGGGGTATGGCTACACCTTC
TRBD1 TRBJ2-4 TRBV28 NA CASSSGQGTTRNIQYF TGTGCCAGCAGTTCCGGACAGGGGACGACGAGAAACATTCAGTACTTC
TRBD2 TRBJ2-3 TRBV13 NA CASSFLAATDTQYF TGTGCCAGCAGCTTCCTAGCGGCCACAGATACGCAGTATTTT
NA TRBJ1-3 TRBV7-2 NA CASSLVAESSGNTIYF TGTGCCAGCAGCTTAGTGGCGGAGAGCTCTGGAAACACCATATATTTT
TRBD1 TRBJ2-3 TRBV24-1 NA CATKGQGTDTQYF TGTGCCACCAAGGGACAGGGCACAGATACGCAGTATTTT
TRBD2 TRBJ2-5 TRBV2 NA CASREGTSWETQYF TGTGCCAGCAGGGAGGGGACTAGCTGGGAGACCCAGTACTTC
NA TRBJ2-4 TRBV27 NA CASSRQGAKNIQYF TGTGCCAGCAGTCGTCAGGGAGCCAAAAACATTCAGTACTTC
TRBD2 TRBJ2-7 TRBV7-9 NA CASTTERGAYEQYF TGTGCCAGCACCACTGAGCGGGGGGCCTACGAGCAGTACTTC
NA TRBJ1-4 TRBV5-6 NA CASSSTGSPREKLFF TGTGCCAGCAGCAGCACCGGGTCCCCAAGGGAAAAACTGTTTTTT
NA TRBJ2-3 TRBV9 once CASSVGAGDFHSNTQYF TGTGCCAGCAGCGTGGGGGCCGGAGATTTCCACTCAAATACGCAGTATTTT
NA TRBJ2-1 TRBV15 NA CATSRDRTRSSYNEQFF TGTGCCACCAGCAGAGACCGGACCCGGAGCTCCTACAATGAGCAGTTCTTC
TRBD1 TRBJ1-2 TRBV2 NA CASGTDYGYTF TGTGCCTCTGGGACAGATTATGGCTACACCTTC
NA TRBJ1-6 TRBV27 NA CASSFRRTANSPLHF TGTGCCAGCAGTTTCCGACGGACAGCGAATTCACCCCTCCACTTT
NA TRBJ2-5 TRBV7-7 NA CASSSGLARDETQYF TGTGCTAGCAGCTCCGGGCTAGCTAGGGACGAGACCCAGTACTTC
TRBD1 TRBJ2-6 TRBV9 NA CASSFPTGETAGANVLTF TGTGCCAGCAGCTTTCCGACAGGGGAAACTGCCGGGGCCAACGTCCTGACTTTC
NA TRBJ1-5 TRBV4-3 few CASSQGDRPGQPQHF TGCGCCAGCAGCCAAGGAGATAGGCCCGGGCAGCCCCAGCATTTT
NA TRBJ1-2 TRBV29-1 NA CSVAPPGNYGYTF TGCAGCGTTGCGCCACCTGGTAACTATGGCTACACCTTC
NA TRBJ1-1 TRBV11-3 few CASSQTTGPGEAFF TGTGCCAGCAGCCAGACAACCGGCCCAGGTGAAGCTTTCTTT
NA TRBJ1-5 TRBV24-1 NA CATIPGAYSNQPQHF TGTGCCACCATACCGGGGGCCTATAGCAATCAGCCCCAGCATTTT
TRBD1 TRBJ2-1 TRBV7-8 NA CASSSPGQYNEQFF TGTGCCAGCAGCTCCCCGGGACAGTACAATGAGCAGTTCTTC
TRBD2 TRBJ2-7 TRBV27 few CASRSLAGGAAYEQYF TGTGCCAGCAGATCACTAGCGGGAGGGGCGGCCTACGAGCAGTACTTC
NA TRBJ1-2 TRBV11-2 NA CASSLMGGAEGYTF TGTGCCAGCAGCTTAATGGGGGGCGCGGAGGGCTACACCTTC
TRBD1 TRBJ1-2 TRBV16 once CASSQYPAGGNYGYTF TGTGCCAGCAGCCAATACCCGGCAGGGGGCAACTATGGCTACACCTTC
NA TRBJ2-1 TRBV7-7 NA CASSLAGGEYNEQFF TGTGCCAGCAGCTTAGCCGGCGGGGAGTACAATGAGCAGTTCTTC
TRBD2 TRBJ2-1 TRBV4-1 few CASRPTSGGKNEQFF TGCGCCAGCAGGCCTACTAGCGGGGGGAAGAATGAGCAGTTCTTC
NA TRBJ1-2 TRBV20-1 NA CSAKRNGIFF TGCAGTGCTAAAAGGAATGGTATCTTCTTC
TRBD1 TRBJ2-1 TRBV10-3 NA CAISDPGQPAVAPKVYNEQFF TGTGCCATCAGTGACCCGGGACAGCCAGCCGTAGCCCCCAAAGTCTACAATGAGCAGTTCTTC
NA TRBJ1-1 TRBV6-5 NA CASSYSTSGTEAFF TGTGCCAGCAGTTACTCCACCTCGGGCACTGAAGCTTTCTTT
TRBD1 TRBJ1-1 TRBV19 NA CASSRTGNTEAFF TGTGCCAGTAGTAGGACAGGGAACACTGAAGCTTTCTTT
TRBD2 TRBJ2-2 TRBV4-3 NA CASSQDRSGGDTGELFF TGCGCCAGCAGCCAAGATCGAAGCGGGGGGGACACCGGGGAGCTGTTTTTT
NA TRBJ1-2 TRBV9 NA CASSVAQGRDYGYTF TGTGCCAGCAGCGTAGCTCAGGGGCGGGACTATGGCTACACCTTC
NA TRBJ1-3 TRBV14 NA CASSQVGQGRSGNTIYF TGTGCCAGCAGCCAAGTAGGTCAGGGCCGCTCTGGAAACACCATATATTTT
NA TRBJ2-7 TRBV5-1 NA CASSSRPGGEQYF TGCGCCAGCAGCTCGAGACCTGGAGGCGAGCAGTACTTC
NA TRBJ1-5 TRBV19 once CASSMGQGINQPQHF TGTGCCAGTAGTATGGGGCAGGGGATCAATCAGCCCCAGCATTTT
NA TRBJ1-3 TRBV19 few CASSIGAGVGNTIYF TGTGCCAGTAGTATAGGGGCAGGGGTCGGAAACACCATATATTTT
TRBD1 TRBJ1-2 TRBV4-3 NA CASSPGTGYNYGYTF TGCGCCAGCAGCCCTGGGACAGGGTATAACTATGGCTACACCTTC
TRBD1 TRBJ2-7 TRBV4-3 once CASSQDLTGGSYEQYF TGCGCCAGCAGCCAAGATTTGACAGGGGGCTCCTACGAGCAGTACTTC
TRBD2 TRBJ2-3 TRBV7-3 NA CASSPGLAGSTDTQYF TGTGCCAGCAGCCCAGGACTAGCGGGAAGCACAGATACGCAGTATTTT
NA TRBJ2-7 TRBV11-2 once CASSRGFSYEQYF TGTGCCAGCAGCAGGGGTTTCTCCTACGAGCAGTACTTC
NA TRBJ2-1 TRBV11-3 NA CASSPQRSVEQFF TGTGCCAGCAGCCCCCAACGTAGCGTCGAGCAGTTCTTC
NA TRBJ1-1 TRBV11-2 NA CASTPPGHHTEAFF TGTGCCAGCACCCCCCCGGGACACCACACTGAAGCTTTCTTT
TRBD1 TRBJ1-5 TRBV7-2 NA CASGAGTGGLQPQHF TGTGCCAGCGGAGCCGGGACAGGGGGCCTCCAGCCCCAGCATTTT